This T cell receptor beta chain was retrieved from a study of cytomegalovirus exposure and HLA in healthy donors. The junction had 8 bases not matched to a gene; V was cut back by 6 bases and J by 0 bases. Per the germline V gene, CDR1 is MDHEN and CDR2 is SYDVKM. The CDR3 totals 16 residues. Generated by immunoSEQ multiplex PCR, the TCRdb table keeps only in-frame clones and is missing some. The table shows about 67,000 clones, with roughly 94% occurring only once. The sequencing input was PBMCs. The V call is TRBV28, the J call TRBJ1-1, with 9 bases identical to TRBD1. This TCR was sampled from a woman aged 18-30 years in good health and CMV-seronegative. CDR3 nucleotide sequence: TGTGCCAGCAGCCCCAGGACAGGGGCCGTGAACACTGAAGCTTTCTTT. It encodes CASSPRTGAVNTEAFF.